These 9 T cell receptor beta chains share one sample of origin, sequenced in a study of T cells in Graves' hyperthyroidism and ophthalmopathy. Regions amplified from RNA transcripts were the TCR beta CDR3 regions. RT-PCR in the first round (using the HTBI primer set) targeted the TCR CDR3. TCRdb re-derived calls from the multiplex PCR reads in MiXCR, one entry per CDR3 protein. The sample includes almost 250,000 distinct CDR3 sequences, roughly 22% of them seen just once. What was sequenced was blood. These receptors all come from a woman aged 40 to 50 with Graves' ophthalmopathy.

The genes are TRBV12-3 or TRBV12-4 and TRBJ2-7, with 8 nucleotides matching TRBD2. This CDR3 is 15 amino acids long. J gave up 5 bases and V 7 bases, and 13 bases lay outside the gene matches. The CDR3 DNA is TGTGCCAGCACCCCCGGGCTAGCGGGCAGCGACGAGCAGTACTTC. Translated: CASTPGLAGSDEQYF.

Many counts were recorded for this clonotype. The chain uses TRBV30 and TRBJ1-1; D gene ambiguous. Germline-derived CDR1 and CDR2 are GTSNPN and SVGIG (reference sequence). Trimming cost V 2 bases and J 1 base, with 11 bases left between them. The CDR3 runs 14 residues. CDR3 in amino acids: CAWSPLDRNTEAFF. CDR3 nucleotide sequence: TGTGCCTGGAGTCCGCTGGACCGGAACACTGAAGCTTTCTTT.

The V call is TRBV12-3 or TRBV12-4, the J call TRBJ2-5; 9 nucleotides align to TRBD1. With 6 bases clipped from V and 4 bases from J, the junction kept 12 bases outside the gene matches. This CDR3 is 16 amino acids long. In DNA form, the CDR3 reads TGTGCCAGCAGCCTTACAGGGGGCGCTAGGGGAGAGACCCAGTACTTC. Its translation: CASSLTGGARGETQYF.

This clonotype was picked up many times. This sequence joins TRBV9 and TRBJ1-3, with 9 nucleotides matching TRBD1. The ends lost 0 bases at V and 2 bases at J; junction bases unmatched: 0. Germline CDR1 is SGDLS and CDR2 is YYNGEE. This CDR3 is 15 amino acids long. The CDR3 sequence: CASSVGDRAGNTIYF. The CDR3 DNA reads TGTGCCAGCAGCGTAGGGGACAGGGCTGGAAACACCATATATTTT.

This clonotype was seen a handful of times. One base away lies a much larger clone, so this may be a sequencing read error. The genes are TRBV2 and TRBJ1-6; maybe TRBD1 (5 bases). This CDR3 has 14 amino acids. Germline V gives CDR1 SNHLY, CDR2 FYNNEI. CDR3: CVSSEWDPNSPLHF. The CDR3, as DNA: TGTGTCAGCAGTGAATGGGACCCCAATTCACCCCTCCACTTT. The full variable domain, in which reference TRBV2 and TRBJ1-6 provide the parts outside the CDR3, is EPEVTQTPSHQVTQMGQEVILRCVPISNHLYFYWYRQILGQKVEFLVSFYNNEISEKSEIFDDQFSVERPDGSNFTLKIRSTKLEDSAMYFCVSSEWDPNSPLHFGNGTRLTVT.

This clonotype was detected ten times or more. The chain joins TRBV5-1 to TRBJ1-1; no clear D gene. Trimming pared 0 bases from V and 0 bases from J, leaving 6 bases between. Per the germline V gene, CDR1 is SGHRS and CDR2 is YFSETQ. The CDR3 has 14 residues. Here the CDR3 DNA reads TGCGCCAGCAGCTTGGACAGCTTGAACACTGAAGCTTTCTTT. Its protein is CASSLDSLNTEAFF.

This clonotype was seen ten or more times. The chain combines TRBV29-1 with TRBJ2-3; D might be TRBD2 (5 bases). CDR1 SQVTM and CDR2 ANQGSEA come from the germline V gene. This CDR3 contains 15 residues. Trimming shortened V by 0 bases and J by 6 bases, and 16 bases separated the two germline ends. The CDR3 DNA reads TGCAGCGTTGAAGATAGCTCGGGGTCCGACGATACGCAGTATTTT. This gives the protein CSVEDSSGSDDTQYF.

This chain joins TRBV28 and TRBJ1-2; D gene unclear. In germline, CDR1 is MDHEN, CDR2 SYDVKM. This CDR3 is 13 amino acids long. V was shortened by 3 bases and J by 4 bases, with 9 bases between the two germline ends. The DNA for the CDR3 is TGTGCCAGCAGTTTCGGTGAGGGCTATGGCTACACCTTC. This sequence encodes CASSFGEGYGYTF.

This clonotype was recorded a few times. J is TRBJ2-5 and V is TRBV5-1, with D possibly TRBD1 on 6 matching bases. The ends were cut back, 4 bases at V and 3 bases at J, with 13 bases in the middle. CDR1 and CDR2 from the germline V gene are SGHRS and YFSETQ. There are 14 residues in the CDR3. CDR3 DNA sequence: TGCGCCAGCAGCGTCGGAGAGGGGGAAGAGACCCAGTACTTC. Translating it yields CASSVGEGEETQYF.